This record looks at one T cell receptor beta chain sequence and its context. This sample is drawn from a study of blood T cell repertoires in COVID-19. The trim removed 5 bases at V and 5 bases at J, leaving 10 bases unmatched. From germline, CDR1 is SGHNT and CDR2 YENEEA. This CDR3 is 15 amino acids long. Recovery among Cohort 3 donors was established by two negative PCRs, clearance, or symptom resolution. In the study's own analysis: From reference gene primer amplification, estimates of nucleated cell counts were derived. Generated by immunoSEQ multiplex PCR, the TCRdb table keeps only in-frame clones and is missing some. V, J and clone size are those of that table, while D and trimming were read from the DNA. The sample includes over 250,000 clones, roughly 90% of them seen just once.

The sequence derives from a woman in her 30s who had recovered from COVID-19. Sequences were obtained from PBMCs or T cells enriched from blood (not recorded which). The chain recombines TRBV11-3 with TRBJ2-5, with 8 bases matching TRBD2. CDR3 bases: TGTGCCAGCAGCACCCGGGCGGGAGGTGGGGAGACCCAGTACTTC. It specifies CASSTRAGGGETQYF.